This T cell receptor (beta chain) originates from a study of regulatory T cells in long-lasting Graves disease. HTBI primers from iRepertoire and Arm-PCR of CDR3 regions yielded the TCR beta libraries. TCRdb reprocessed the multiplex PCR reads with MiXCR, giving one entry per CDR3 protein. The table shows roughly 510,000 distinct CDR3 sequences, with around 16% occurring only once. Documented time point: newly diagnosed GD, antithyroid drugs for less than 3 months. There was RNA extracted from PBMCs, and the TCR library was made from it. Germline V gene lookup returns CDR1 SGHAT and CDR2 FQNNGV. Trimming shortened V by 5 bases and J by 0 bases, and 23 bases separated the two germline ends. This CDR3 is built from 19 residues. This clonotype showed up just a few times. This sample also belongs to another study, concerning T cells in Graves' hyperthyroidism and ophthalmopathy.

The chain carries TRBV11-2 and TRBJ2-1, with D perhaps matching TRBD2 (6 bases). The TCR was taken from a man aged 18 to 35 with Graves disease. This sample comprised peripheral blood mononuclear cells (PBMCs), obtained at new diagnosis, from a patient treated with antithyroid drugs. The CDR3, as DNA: TGTGCCAGCAGCGTAGTCAGCCACGACCGGGGGAGCTCCTACAATGAGCAGTTCTTC. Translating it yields CASSVVSHDRGSSYNEQFF.